Below, 14 T cell receptor beta chains from the same sample are listed, as sequenced in a study of shared clonotypes between healthy human individuals. Naive CD8 cells, CD45RO-negative and positively selected for CCR7, excluded terminally differentiated effector memory CD45RA+ cells. The repertoire was sequenced with immunoSEQ multiplex PCR; TCRdb's copy has only in-frame clones and lacks some. Found here are 1.5 million to 2.5 million clones, approximately 94% of them singletons; the top ten hold more than 0.9%. Specimen: naive CD8+ T cells sorted from blood. The source of these receptors is a man aged 18 to 29 in good health.

The rearrangement uses TRBV4-3 and TRBJ2-3, with 7 positions matching TRBD1. Germline-derived CDR1 and CDR2 are LGHNA and YSLEER. The CDR3 contains 15 residues. Trimming cost V 5 bases and J 1 base; bases outside gene matches: 6. This CDR3 is CASSWGQGGTDTQYF. DNA of the CDR3: TGCGCCAGCAGCTGGGGGCAGGGGGGCACAGATACGCAGTATTTT.

The genes are TRBV5-4 and TRBJ2-3; no clear D gene. Trimming removed 6 bases at V and 3 bases at J, with 17 bases between. The CDR3 contains 15 residues. Germline CDR1 reads SGHNT; CDR2 reads YYREEE (reference sequence). CDR3 residues: CASNPPGPTTDTQYF. The CDR3 bases are TGTGCCAGCAACCCCCCTGGGCCAACTACAGATACGCAGTATTTT.

This sequence joins TRBV7-8 and TRBJ2-7, with D tentatively TRBD1 (6 bases). CDR3 length: 13 amino acids. V dropped 3 bases and J dropped 5 bases, with 11 bases sitting between them. The germline gives CDR1 SGHVS, CDR2 FQNEAQ. This chain's CDR3 is CASSLDRSDEQYF. The CDR3 DNA reads as TGTGCCAGCAGCTTGGACAGATCTGACGAGCAGTACTTC.

The chain employs TRBV6-6 and TRBJ2-7; 9 bases align to TRBD1. Germline assignment: CDR1 MNHNY and CDR2 SVGAGI (reference sequence). This CDR3 comprises 11 residues. V was pared by 8 bases and J by 6 bases, with 2 bases of the junction left unmatched. The CDR3, as DNA: TGTGCCAGCGGACAGGGGAGCGAGCAGTACTTC. Its translation: CASGQGSEQYF.

V gene TRBV9 combines with J gene TRBJ2-3; D gene uncertain. Trimming cost V 0 bases and J 6 bases, with 2 bases left between them. The CDR3 covers 11 residues. Germline CDR1 and CDR2: SGDLS and YYNGEE. CDR3 in amino acids: CASSVDDTQYF. CDR3 in DNA: TGTGCCAGCAGCGTAGATGATACGCAGTATTTT.

The rearrangement joins TRBV6-6 to TRBJ1-1; no clear D. Trimming shortened V by 2 bases and J by 4 bases, and 17 bases separated the two germline ends. This CDR3 comprises 16 residues. Germline V gives CDR1 MNHNY, CDR2 SVGAGI (reference sequence). The CDR3 here is CASSYGGGSLGTEAFF. The CDR3 bases are TGTGCCAGCAGTTACGGTGGTGGATCCTTGGGCACTGAAGCTTTCTTT.

The V call is TRBV20-1, the J call TRBJ1-5; D gene unclear. Germline V gene sequence: CDR1 DFQATT, CDR2 SNEGSKA (reference sequence). The CDR3 extends over 11 amino acids. Between the trimmed V and J ends, which lost 4 bases and 7 bases, there was a span of 8 bases. For the CDR3, the DNA is TGCAGTGCTAAGGGCCACCAGCCCCAGCATTTT. Its protein product is CSAKGHQPQHF.

The chain joins TRBV19 to TRBJ2-7, with D perhaps assigned TRBD1 or TRBD2 (5 bases each). Germline V gene lookup returns CDR1 LNHDA and CDR2 SQIVND (reference sequence). V lost 3 bases, J lost 3 bases, and 12 bases lay in between. The CDR3 is 14 residues long. Here the CDR3 DNA reads TGTGCCAGTAGTATTACGGCAGGGAGCTACGAGCAGTACTTC. Translated: CASSITAGSYEQYF.

The chain carries TRBV6-6 and TRBJ2-7, with 8 bases fitting TRBD1. This CDR3 contains 13 residues. Germline loops: CDR1 MNHNY, CDR2 SVGAGI (reference sequence). With 7 bases clipped from V and 3 bases from J, the junction kept 5 bases outside the gene matches. CDR3 sequence reads: CASTLDRGYEQYF. Written as DNA, the CDR3 is TGTGCCAGCACCTTAGACAGGGGCTACGAGCAGTACTTC.

V usage is TRBV5-1 and J usage is TRBJ2-7; 7 nucleotides align to TRBD2. V was clipped by 7 bases and J by 3 bases; unmatched bases: 4. The CDR3 has 12 amino acids. Per germline, CDR1 SGHRS and CDR2 YFSETQ. CDR3 sequence: CASGERGYEQYF. The CDR3 nucleotides are TGCGCCAGCGGGGAGCGGGGCTACGAGCAGTACTTC.

This CDR3 is CASSTGLAGFTGELFF. The CDR3 DNA reads as TGTGCCAGCAGCACAGGACTAGCGGGATTCACCGGGGAGCTGTTTTTT. The chain joins TRBV9 to TRBJ2-2, with TRBD2 identical over 12 bases. CDR3 length: 16 amino acids. CDR1 and CDR2 from the germline V gene are SGDLS and YYNGEE. V gave up 4 bases and J gave up 4 bases; unmatched junction bases: 5.

This chain uses TRBV4-3 with TRBJ2-1; 8 bases are a match to TRBD2. This CDR3 spans 16 amino acids. With V trimmed by 1 base and J by 7 bases, 9 bases remained unmatched. Germline CDR1 reads LGHNA; CDR2 reads YSLEER. The chain's CDR3 is CASSQAVSGTGNEQFF. DNA of the CDR3: TGCGCCAGCAGCCAAGCGGTTAGCGGGACTGGGAATGAGCAGTTCTTC.

A note on this clone: The same CDR3 can be traced to other DNA sequences in this sample. CDR3 protein: CASSYDGETQYF. The CDR3 bases are TGTGCCAGCAGTTACGACGGGGAGACCCAGTACTTC. The chain employs TRBV6-5 and TRBJ2-5; D unclear. This CDR3 is built from 12 residues. Germline V gene lookup returns CDR1 MNHEY and CDR2 SVGAGI. The ends were cut back, 2 bases at V and 5 bases at J, with 6 bases in the middle.

This clone appeared a single time. The same CDR3 arises from other DNA sequences in this sample as well. The chain joins TRBV6-5 to TRBJ1-2; D gene uncertain. The CDR3 runs to 15 residues. V was pared by 0 bases and J by 0 bases, with 8 bases between. Germline assignment: CDR1 MNHEY and CDR2 SVGAGI. The DNA of the CDR3 is TGTGCCAGCAGTTACTCGGCAGGTGCTAACTATGGCTACACCTTC. It yields the protein CASSYSAGANYGYTF.